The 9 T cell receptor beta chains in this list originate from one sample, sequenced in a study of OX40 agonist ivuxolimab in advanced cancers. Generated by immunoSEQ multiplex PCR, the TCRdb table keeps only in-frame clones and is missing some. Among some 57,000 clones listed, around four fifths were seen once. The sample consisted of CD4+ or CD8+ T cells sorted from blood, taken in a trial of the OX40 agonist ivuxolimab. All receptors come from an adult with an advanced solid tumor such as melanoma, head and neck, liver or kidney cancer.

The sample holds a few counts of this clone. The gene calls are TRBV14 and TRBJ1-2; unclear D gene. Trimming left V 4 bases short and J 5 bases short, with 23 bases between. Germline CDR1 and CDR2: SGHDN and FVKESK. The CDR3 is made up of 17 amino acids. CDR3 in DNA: TGTGCCAGCAGCCCCCAAGGAATCCAGGACTACCGTTATGGCTACACCTTC. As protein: CASSPQGIQDYRYGYTF.

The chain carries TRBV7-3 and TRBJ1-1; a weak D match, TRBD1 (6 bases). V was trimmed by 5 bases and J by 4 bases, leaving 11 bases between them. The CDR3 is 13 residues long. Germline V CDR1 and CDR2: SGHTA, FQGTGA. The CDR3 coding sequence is TGTGCCAGCAGCACCGGACAGCGCACTGAAGCTTTCTTT. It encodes CASSTGQRTEAFF. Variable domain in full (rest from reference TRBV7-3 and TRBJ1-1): GAGVSQTPSNKVTEKGKYVELRCDPISGHTALYWYRQSLGQGPEFLIYFQGTGAADDSGLPNDRFFAVRPEGSVSTLKIQRTERGDSAVYLCASSTGQRTEAFFGQGTRLTVV.

In nucleotides, the CDR3 is TGCGCCAGCAGCTTGGGGACAGTCTACACTGAAGCTTTCTTT. Its protein product is CASSLGTVYTEAFF. This chain links TRBV5-1 with TRBJ1-1, with a tentative D call TRBD1 (6 bases). Between the trimmed V and J ends, which lost 0 bases and 3 bases, there was a span of 9 bases. CDR1 is SGHRS and CDR2 is YFSETQ in the germline V gene. This CDR3 spans 14 amino acids.

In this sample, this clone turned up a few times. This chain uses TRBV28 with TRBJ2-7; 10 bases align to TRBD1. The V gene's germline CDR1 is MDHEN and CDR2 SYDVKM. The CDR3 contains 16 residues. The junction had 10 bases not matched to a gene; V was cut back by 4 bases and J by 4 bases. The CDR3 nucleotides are TGTGCCAGCAGTTCCCTCCCGGGACAGGGGTTATACGAGCAGTACTTC. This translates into CASSSLPGQGLYEQYF.

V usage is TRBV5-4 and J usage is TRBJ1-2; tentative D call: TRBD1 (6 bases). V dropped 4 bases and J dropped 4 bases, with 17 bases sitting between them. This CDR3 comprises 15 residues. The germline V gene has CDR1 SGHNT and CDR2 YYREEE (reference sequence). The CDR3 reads CASSRDSIGGYGYTF. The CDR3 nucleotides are TGTGCCAGCAGCCGAGACTCCATAGGGGGCTATGGCTACACCTTC. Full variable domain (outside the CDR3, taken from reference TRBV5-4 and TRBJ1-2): ETGVTQSPTHLIKTRGQQVTLRCSSQSGHNTVSWYQQALGQGPQFIFQYYREEENGRGNFPPRFSGLQFPNYSSELNVNALELDDSALYLCASSRDSIGGYGYTFGSGTRLTVV.

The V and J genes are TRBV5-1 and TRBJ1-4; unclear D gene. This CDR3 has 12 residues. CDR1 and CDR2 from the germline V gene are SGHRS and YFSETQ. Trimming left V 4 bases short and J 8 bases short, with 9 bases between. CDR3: CASSTDGEKLFF. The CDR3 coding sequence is TGCGCCAGCAGCACGGACGGAGAAAAACTGTTTTTT.

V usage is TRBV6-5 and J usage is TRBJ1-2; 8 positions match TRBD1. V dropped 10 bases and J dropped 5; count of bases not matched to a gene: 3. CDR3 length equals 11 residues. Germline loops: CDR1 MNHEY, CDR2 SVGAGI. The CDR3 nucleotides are TGTGCCACGTGGACAGGGTATGGCTACACCTTC. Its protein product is CATWTGYGYTF.

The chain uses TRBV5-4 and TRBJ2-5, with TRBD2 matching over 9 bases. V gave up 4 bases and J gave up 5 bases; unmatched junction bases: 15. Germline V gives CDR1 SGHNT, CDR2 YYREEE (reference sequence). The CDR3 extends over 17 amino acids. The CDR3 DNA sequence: TGTGCCAGCAGCCCCTCCGGGGGGGGCGGGGGGGCGGAGACCCAGTACTTC. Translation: CASSPSGGGGGAETQYF.

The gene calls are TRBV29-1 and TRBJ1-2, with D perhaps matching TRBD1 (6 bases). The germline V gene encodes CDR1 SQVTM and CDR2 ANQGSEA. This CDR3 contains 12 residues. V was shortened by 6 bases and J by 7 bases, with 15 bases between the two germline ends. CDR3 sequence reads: CSVEGGGGGYTF. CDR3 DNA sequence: TGCAGCGTCGAGGGGGGGGGCGGTGGCTACACCTTC. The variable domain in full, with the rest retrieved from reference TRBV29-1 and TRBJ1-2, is SAVISQKPSRDICQRGTSLTIQCQVDSQVTMMFWYRQQPGQSLTLIATANQGSEATYESGFVIDKFPISRPNLTFSTLTVSNMSPEDSSIYLCSVEGGGGGYTFGSGTRLTVV.